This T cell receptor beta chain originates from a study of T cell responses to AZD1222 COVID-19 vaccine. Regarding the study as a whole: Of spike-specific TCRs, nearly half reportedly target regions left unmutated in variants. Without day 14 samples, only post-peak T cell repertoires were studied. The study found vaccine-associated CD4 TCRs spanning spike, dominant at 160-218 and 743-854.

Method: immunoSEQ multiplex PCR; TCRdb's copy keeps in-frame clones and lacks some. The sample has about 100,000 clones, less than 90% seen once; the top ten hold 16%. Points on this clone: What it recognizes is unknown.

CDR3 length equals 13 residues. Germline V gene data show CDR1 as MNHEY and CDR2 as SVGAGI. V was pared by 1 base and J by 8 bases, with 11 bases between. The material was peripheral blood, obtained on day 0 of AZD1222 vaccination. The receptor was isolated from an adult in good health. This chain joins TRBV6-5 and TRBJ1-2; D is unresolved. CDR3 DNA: TGTGCCAGCAGTTACTTAGGGCAAGGAGGCTACACCTTC. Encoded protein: CASSYLGQGGYTF.